Reported below is one T cell receptor (beta chain). Generated by immunoSEQ multiplex PCR, the TCRdb table keeps only in-frame clones and is missing some. This sample has 80,000 to 95,000 clones, with 85% to 90% found just once. The record originates from a study of blood T cell repertoires in COVID-19. This receptor was obtained from a woman aged 70-85 years with acute or convalescent COVID-19. The sample comprised peripheral blood.

The CDR3 DNA reads as TGCGCCAGCAGCTTGTACTCAAGCGACTTAAGCTCCTACAATGAGCAGTTCTTC. Translated: CASSLYSSDLSSYNEQFF. This chain connects TRBV5-1 to TRBJ2-1; D not resolved. Germline CDR1 and CDR2: SGHRS and YFSETQ. Trimming left V 1 base short and J 0 bases short, with 17 bases between. CDR3 length: 18 amino acids. The entire variable domain, with the rest obtained from reference TRBV5-1 and TRBJ2-1, is as follows: KAGVTQTPRYLIKTRGQQVTLSCSPISGHRSVSWYQQTPGQGLQFLFEYFSETQRNKGNFPGRFSGRQFSNSRSEMNVSTLELGDSALYLCASSLYSSDLSSYNEQFFGPGTRLTVL.